Below, 27 T cell receptor beta chains from the same sample are listed, as sequenced in a study of cytomegalovirus exposure and HLA in healthy donors (dated by TCRdb to between 2016 and 2019). Library preparation was by the immunoSEQ multiplex PCR assay. The multiplex PCR relied on a mix of 60 forward primers for TCR Vbeta segments and 13 reverse primers for TCR Jbeta segments. TCRdb's version of the immuneACCESS table is confined to in-frame rearrangements and falls short of the full clone set. An unresolved V gene accounts for under half of the shortfall where checked; the remainder is of unknown origin. A total of hundreds of thousands of clones appear in this sample, about 78% of them only once. The ten largest account for 3% to 4.5% of the sample. The material sequenced was PBMCs. Receptors originate from a male donor in good health and CMV-seronegative.

J is TRBJ2-1 and V is TRBV7-6; 9 bases fit TRBD2. V shed 5 bases, J shed 7 bases, and the junction held 9 bases outside the gene matches. Per the germline V gene, CDR1 is SGHVS and CDR2 is FNYEAQ. The CDR3 runs 15 residues. CDR3 nucleotides: TGTGCCAGCAGCCAAGGGACTAGCATTGGGAATGAGCAGTTCTTC. Protein product: CASSQGTSIGNEQFF.

The V call is TRBV5-1, the J call TRBJ2-1; 8 positions match TRBD2. J lost 2 bases, V lost 6 bases, and 4 bases had no gene match. The CDR3 totals 14 residues. CDR1 and CDR2 (germline): SGHRS, YFSETQ. The CDR3 region is CASNSGSAYNEQFF. The CDR3 DNA is TGCGCCAGCAACAGCGGGAGTGCCTACAATGAGCAGTTCTTC.

The chain uses TRBV28 and TRBJ1-3; 9 bases fit TRBD1. Per germline, CDR1 MDHEN and CDR2 SYDVKM. The CDR3 length is 15 residues. Unmatched junction bases numbered 6, after V lost 6 bases and J lost 3 bases. The CDR3 coding sequence is TGTGCCAGCAGAGCCACAGGGGGCGTTGGAAACACCATATATTTT. Protein product: CASRATGGVGNTIYF.

This clone was detected a few times. V gene TRBV5-6 combines with J gene TRBJ1-3; perhaps TRBD1 as D (6 bases). Between the trimmed V and J ends, which lost 2 bases and 3 bases, there was a span of 12 bases. The CDR3 covers 15 residues. Germline V gene lookup returns CDR1 SGHDT and CDR2 YYEEEE. The CDR3 coding sequence is TGTGCCAGCAGCTTCGGGACATCCTATGGAAACACCATATATTTT. Its translation is CASSFGTSYGNTIYF.

This clone qualifies as medium-sized (0.01 to 0.1%). The V gene is TRBV23-1, the J gene TRBJ1-2; TRBD1 aligns across 7 bases. TRBV23-1 falls under the ORF class, with uncertain function. Unmatched junction bases numbered 9, after V lost 8 bases and J lost 6 bases. The CDR3 sequence is 13 residues long. Here the CDR3 DNA reads TGCGCCAGCGGTTACGACAGGGTCAATGGCTACACCTTC. The encoded protein is CASGYDRVNGYTF.

The V gene is TRBV18, the J gene TRBJ2-7, with TRBD1 identical over 10 bases. This CDR3 has 15 amino acids. From germline, CDR1 is KGHSH and CDR2 LQKENI. With V trimmed by 6 bases and J by 3 bases, 8 bases remained unmatched. The CDR3 DNA sequence: TGTGCCAGCTCGGACTCCCGGGACAGGGGCTACGAGCAGTACTTC. Translating gives CASSDSRDRGYEQYF.

The gene calls are TRBV5-1 and TRBJ2-2; D gene uncertain. This CDR3 is 12 amino acids long. V lost 4 bases, J lost 1 base, and 2 bases lay in between. Germline V lookup: CDR1 SGHRS, CDR2 YFSETQ. The CDR3 sequence: CASSRNTGELFF. CDR3 bases: TGCGCCAGCAGCCGGAACACCGGGGAGCTGTTTTTT.

The chain recombines TRBV18 with TRBJ2-3; D gene uncertain. The CDR3 loop spans 14 amino acids. V lost 3 bases and J 0 bases, leaving 7 bases between the germline ends. In germline, CDR1 is KGHSH, CDR2 LQKENI. CDR3 sequence: CASSPLASTDTQYF. CDR3 DNA: TGTGCCAGCTCACCCCTGGCTAGCACAGATACGCAGTATTTT.

The V call is TRBV5-1, the J call TRBJ2-7, with 9 positions matching TRBD2. The CDR3 runs 16 residues. Germline V gene sequence: CDR1 SGHRS, CDR2 YFSETQ. Losses at the gene ends were 0 bases for V and 3 bases for J; bases not matched to a gene: 7. The CDR3 region has the DNA TGCGCCAGCAGCTTGGCCGGCGCTAGCGGGATCTACGAGCAGTACTTC. Its translation is CASSLAGASGIYEQYF.

The chain joins TRBV6-5 to TRBJ2-7; 8 bases map to TRBD1. Germline CDR1 and CDR2: MNHEY and SVGAGI. Trimming at V came to 6 bases and at J to 0 bases, leaving 4 bases not matched to a gene. The CDR3 runs to 14 residues. The CDR3 bases are TGTGCCAGCAGGCAGGGACAGGTCTCCTACGAGCAGTACTTC. It yields the protein CASRQGQVSYEQYF.

V usage is TRBV29-1 and J usage is TRBJ2-5; 12 nucleotides line up with TRBD2. The end of the DNA aligns better with TRBJ2-7, so the J call may be wrong. CDR1 is SQVTM and CDR2 is ANQGSEA in the germline V gene. The CDR3 loop spans 12 amino acids. The DNA for the CDR3 is TGCAGCGTTGGACTAGCGGGAGACGAGCAGTACTTC. This encodes CSVGLAGDEQYF.

The chain couples TRBV5-1 to TRBJ2-7; 8 bases are shared with TRBD2. Germline CDR1 SGHRS, CDR2 YFSETQ. The trim removed 4 bases at V and 4 bases at J, leaving 7 bases unmatched. The length of the CDR3 is 14 residues. The chain's CDR3 is CASSLAGGIYEQYF. CDR3 coding DNA: TGCGCCAGCAGCCTCGCGGGAGGTATTTACGAGCAGTACTTC.

The chain joins TRBV25-1 to TRBJ1-2; tentative D call: TRBD1 (6 bases). Trimming took 6 bases from V and 8 from J, leaving 16 bases between them. The CDR3 covers 13 residues. Germline CDR1 MGHDK, CDR2 SYGVNS. The CDR3 DNA follows: TGTGCCAGCAGGGACCCTACAGGGTTGGGCTACACCTTC. As protein: CASRDPTGLGYTF.

This chain links TRBV27 with TRBJ2-1; 8 positions agree with TRBD2. The V and J ends lost 5 bases and 0 bases, in that order; junction bases with no gene match: 9. This CDR3 has 17 amino acids. Germline loops: CDR1 MNHEY, CDR2 SMNVEV (reference sequence). The DNA for the CDR3 is TGTGCCAGCAGTCCAACGCCGACTAGCGCCTCCTACAATGAGCAGTTCTTC. The encoded protein is CASSPTPTSASYNEQFF.

The J gene is TRBJ2-1, the V gene TRBV19; a weak D match, TRBD2 (5 bases). There are 16 residues in the CDR3. CDR1 LNHDA and CDR2 SQIVND come from the germline V gene (reference sequence). Trimming pared 3 bases from V and 7 bases from J, leaving 19 bases between. The CDR3 DNA is TGTGCCAGTAGTATTATAGCAGGAGGTGGTATAAATGAGCAGTTCTTC. Protein: CASSIIAGGGINEQFF.

This rearrangement joins TRBV6-6 to TRBJ2-5, with 7 bases aligning to TRBD2. Gene TRBJ2-7 matches the end of the DNA better, so the J call may be wrong. Germline CDR1 is MNHNY and CDR2 is SVGAGI (reference sequence). The CDR3 has 14 amino acids. CDR3 sequence: CASVASGYSYEQYF. CDR3 nucleotides: TGTGCCAGCGTCGCTAGCGGTTACTCCTACGAGCAGTACTTC.

This chain uses TRBV2 with TRBJ2-5; 10 bases are shared with TRBD2. With the DNA end fitting TRBJ2-7 better, the J assignment may be wrong. The CDR3 consists of 14 residues. Germline-derived CDR1 and CDR2 are SNHLY and FYNNEI. This chain's CDR3 is CASRPGLAGDEQYF. CDR3 in DNA: TGTGCCAGCCGCCCTGGGCTAGCGGGAGACGAGCAGTACTTC.

A few counts support this clone. The CDR3 here is CASRGDEAFF. DNA for the CDR3: TGCGCCAGCAGGGGAGATGAAGCTTTCTTT. The chain employs TRBV4-1 and TRBJ1-1; D is unresolved. This CDR3 has 10 amino acids. Germline-derived CDR1 and CDR2 are MGHRA and YSYEKL. V was clipped by 6 bases and J by 7 bases, with 6 bases between them.

The chain couples TRBV28 to TRBJ1-1; maybe TRBD1 (5 bases). The V gene lost 3 bases and the J gene lost 1 base, with 15 bases spanning the gap. CDR1 and CDR2 (germline): MDHEN, SYDVKM. The CDR3 contains 16 residues. CDR3: CASSFRFGGRNTEAFF. For the CDR3, the DNA is TGTGCCAGCAGTTTTAGGTTCGGGGGACGGAACACTGAAGCTTTCTTT.

The V and J genes are TRBV9 and TRBJ1-1; unclear D gene. Trimming shortened V by 0 bases and J by 1 base, and 7 bases separated the two germline ends. Looked up from germline, CDR1 is SGDLS and CDR2 is YYNGEE. This CDR3 has 14 residues. The chain's CDR3 is CASSVGGRNTEAFF. Here the CDR3 DNA reads TGTGCCAGCAGCGTAGGAGGGAGGAACACTGAAGCTTTCTTT.

The J gene is TRBJ2-5, the V gene TRBV18; D is uncertain. There are 14 residues in the CDR3. Germline CDR1 reads KGHSH; CDR2 reads LQKENI. The V end was cut by 1 base, the J end by 1 base, with 7 bases between. The CDR3 coding sequence is TGTGCCAGCTCACCACGGTCTATCCAAGAGACCCAGTACTTC. It encodes CASSPRSIQETQYF. Variable domain in full (rest from reference TRBV18 and TRBJ2-5): NAGVMQNPRHLVRRRGQEARLRCSPMKGHSHVYWYRQLPEEGLKFMVYLQKENIIDESGMPKERFSAEFPKEGPSILRIQQVVRGDSAAYFCASSPRSIQETQYFGPGTRLLVL.

This clone turned up a few times. The chain employs TRBV4-2 and TRBJ2-7, with 9 positions matching TRBD2. The J segment lost 3 bases and the V segment lost 4 bases, leaving 7 bases of the junction unmatched. Germline V lookup: CDR1 LGHNA, CDR2 YNFKEQ. This CDR3 spans 15 amino acids. The CDR3, as DNA: TGTGCCAGCAGCCCCCAGGAGCGGGAGGTCTACGAGCAGTACTTC. Protein: CASSPQEREVYEQYF.

The chain joins TRBV27 to TRBJ2-1, with D perhaps matching TRBD2 (6 bases). V lost 5 bases to trimming and J lost 6 bases, with 20 bases between them. The germline CDR1 and CDR2 sequences are MNHEY and SMNVEV (reference sequence). The CDR3 spans 16 residues. The CDR3 nucleotides are TGTGCCAGCAGTCCCCAAATGCGGGATGCCCTCAATGAGCAGTTCTTC. Protein: CASSPQMRDALNEQFF.

The sample holds a few counts of this clone. This chain connects TRBV30 to TRBJ2-5; 15 bases are a match to TRBD2. The CDR3 runs 16 residues. Trimming removed 4 bases from V and 6 bases from J; junction bases left unmatched: 9. Germline-derived CDR1 and CDR2 are GTSNPN and SVGIG (reference sequence). CDR3 amino acids: CAWTGGLAGGSQTQYF. As DNA, the CDR3 is TGTGCCTGGACCGGGGGACTAGCGGGAGGCAGCCAGACCCAGTACTTC.

The rearrangement uses TRBV21-1 and TRBJ2-3; the listed D gene, TRBD1, was not tested against the DNA. TRBV21-1 represents a pseudogene. The CDR3 has 17 amino acids. The CDR3 protein is CASSPKGDREVEDTQYF. DNA of the CDR3: TGTGCCAGCAGCCCAAAGGGAGACAGGGAGGTAGAGGATACGCAGTATTTT.

The chain couples TRBV9 to TRBJ2-3; D is unresolved. Trimming removed 0 bases from V and 2 bases from J, with 13 bases in between. CDR1 SGDLS and CDR2 YYNGEE come from the germline V gene. The CDR3 covers 16 residues. The CDR3 here is CASSVVGGFYTDTQYF. In DNA, the CDR3 is TGTGCCAGCAGCGTAGTTGGCGGCTTCTACACAGATACGCAGTATTTT.

This chain uses TRBV7-9 with TRBJ2-5; D is uncertain. Germline loops: CDR1 SEHNR, CDR2 FQNEAQ (reference sequence). The CDR3 contains 14 residues. Trimming took 1 base from V and 2 from J, leaving 8 bases between them. CDR3 sequence (DNA): TGTGCCAGCAGCTTAGACATTTTACAAGAGACCCAGTACTTC. It is translated as CASSLDILQETQYF.